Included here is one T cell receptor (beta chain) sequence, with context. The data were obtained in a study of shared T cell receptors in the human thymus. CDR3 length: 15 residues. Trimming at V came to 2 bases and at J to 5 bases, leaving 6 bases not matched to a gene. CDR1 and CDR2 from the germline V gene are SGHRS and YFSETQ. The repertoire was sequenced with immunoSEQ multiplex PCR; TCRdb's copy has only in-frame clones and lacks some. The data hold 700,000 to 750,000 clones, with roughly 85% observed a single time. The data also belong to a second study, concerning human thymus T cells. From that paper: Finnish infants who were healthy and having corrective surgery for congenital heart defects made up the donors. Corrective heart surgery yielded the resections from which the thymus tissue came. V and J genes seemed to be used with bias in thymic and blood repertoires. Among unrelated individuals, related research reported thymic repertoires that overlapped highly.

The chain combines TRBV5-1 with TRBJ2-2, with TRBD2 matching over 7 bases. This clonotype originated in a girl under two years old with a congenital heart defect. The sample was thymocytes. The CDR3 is CASSFGGGGTGELFF. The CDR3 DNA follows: TGCGCCAGCAGCTTCGGCGGGGGAGGTACCGGGGAGCTGTTTTTT.